Below are 28 T cell receptor beta chains sequenced from a single sample in a study of beta chain features in type 1 diabetes. Study-level results: Type 1 diabetes patients showed a moderate but significant shortening of TCRB CDR3s in all four CD4+ subsets.

Investigators reverse transcribed all isolated RNA, so they sequenced expressed TCRB transcripts. Sequencing used immunoSEQ multiplex PCR; TCRdb keeps in-frame clones, though not all of them. The sample carries over 650,000 clones, around an eighth recorded once. No antigens are known for them. What was sequenced was naive CD4+ T cells from blood. Receptor source: a man between 18 and 35 years old with type 1 diabetes.

This clone was counted only a few times. This chain uses TRBV30 with TRBJ2-2; D uncertain. Deletions cut 4 bases from V and 7 bases from J, with 7 bases between. From germline, CDR1 is GTSNPN and CDR2 SVGIG (reference sequence). The CDR3 is 11 amino acids. Written as DNA, the CDR3 is TGTGCCTGGAACACGGGCGGGGAGCTGTTTTTT. As protein: CAWNTGGELFF.

The V gene is TRBV9, the J gene TRBJ2-5, with D maybe TRBD1 (5 bases). Germline loops: CDR1 SGDLS, CDR2 YYNGEE. The V end was cut by 2 bases, the J end by 3 bases, with 5 bases between. The CDR3 extends over 12 amino acids. CDR3 residues: CASSVTEETQYF. In DNA, the CDR3 is TGTGCCAGCAGCGTGACAGAAGAGACCCAGTACTTC.

There are a few counts of this clone. The V gene is TRBV7-9, the J gene TRBJ1-4; D gene unclear. The CDR3 spans 15 residues. Trimming stripped 5 bases from V and 0 bases from J, with 10 bases between. Germline CDR1 is SEHNR and CDR2 is FQNEAQ (reference sequence). CDR3 sequence: CASSVGRTTNEKLFF. DNA of the CDR3: TGTGCCAGCAGCGTCGGACGGACAACTAATGAAAAACTGTTTTTT.

The rearrangement joins TRBV5-4 to TRBJ2-4; D perhaps matches TRBD1 (5 bases). Trimming cost V 4 bases and J 1 base, with 12 bases left between them. Germline V lookup: CDR1 SGHNT, CDR2 YYREEE (reference sequence). CDR3 length: 15 residues. For the CDR3, the DNA is TGTGCCAGCAGCCCTCAGGGTTCGGCCAAAAACATTCAGTACTTC. This sequence encodes CASSPQGSAKNIQYF.

This chain connects TRBV7-2 to TRBJ2-1; no clear D. This CDR3 contains 12 residues. Germline V gene sequence: CDR1 SGHTA, CDR2 FQGNSA. V lost 5 bases, J lost 9 bases, and 11 bases lay in between. The CDR3 protein is CASSPPLGEQFF. CDR3 nucleotide sequence: TGTGCCAGCAGCCCACCTTTGGGTGAGCAGTTCTTC. The whole variable domain, remainder taken from reference TRBV7-2 and TRBJ2-1, is GAGVSQSPSNKVTEKGKDVELRCDPISGHTALYWYRQSLGQGLEFLIYFQGNSAPDKSGLPSDRFSAERTGGSVSTLTIQRTQQEDSAVYLCASSPPLGEQFFGPGTRLTVL.

The rearrangement links TRBV5-4 to TRBJ2-7, with unresolved D. The CDR3 spans 14 residues. V was pared by 1 base and J by 1 base, with 9 bases between. CDR1 is SGHNT, CDR2 YYREEE, per germline (reference sequence). The DNA of the CDR3 is TGTGCCAGCAGCTTGACGGGTACTTCCTACGAGCAGTACTTC. It yields the protein CASSLTGTSYEQYF.

This clone turned up a few times. The chain uses TRBV27 and TRBJ2-1, with 9 bases lining up with TRBD2. The CDR3 totals 15 residues. The junction had 12 bases not matched to a gene; V was cut back by 7 bases and J by 8 bases. The germline gives CDR1 MNHEY, CDR2 SMNVEV (reference sequence). The CDR3 region is CASTLWGGRADEQFF. CDR3 bases: TGTGCCAGCACCTTATGGGGCGGGAGGGCCGATGAGCAGTTCTTC.

The J gene is TRBJ2-4, the V gene TRBV7-2; the D call may be TRBD1 or TRBD2 (6 bases each). The ends were cut back, 5 bases at V and 7 bases at J, with 21 bases in the middle. The CDR3 spans 16 residues. CDR1 SGHTA and CDR2 FQGNSA come from the germline V gene. CDR3 bases: TGTGCCAGCAGCCCCTCGGCCGGGACTCAGGGGAACATTCAGTACTTC. Protein: CASSPSAGTQGNIQYF.

This clone was picked up a small number of times. The chain carries TRBV4-2 and TRBJ1-1; 7 nucleotides agree with TRBD1. J gave up 1 base and V 1 base, and 3 bases lay outside the gene matches. Germline V gene sequence: CDR1 LGHNA, CDR2 YNFKEQ. The CDR3 extends over 15 amino acids. CDR3 bases: TGTGCCAGCAGCCAAGCCGGGACAGCGAACACTGAAGCTTTCTTT. This gives the protein CASSQAGTANTEAFF.

This chain links TRBV4-2 with TRBJ2-7; 9 nucleotides match TRBD1. The germline CDR1 and CDR2 sequences are LGHNA and YNFKEQ. The ends lost 2 bases at V and 3 bases at J; junction bases unmatched: 5. This CDR3 is 15 amino acids long. DNA of the CDR3: TGTGCCAGCAGCCAAACGGGACAGGGAGGCTACGAGCAGTACTTC. It yields the protein CASSQTGQGGYEQYF.

In this sample, this clone turned up a few times. The V gene is TRBV30, the J gene TRBJ1-4; 8 bases are shared with TRBD1. There are 14 residues in the CDR3. Germline values: CDR1 GTSNPN, CDR2 SVGIG (reference sequence). The J segment lost 8 bases and the V segment lost 4 bases, leaving 9 bases of the junction unmatched. DNA for the CDR3: TGTGCCTGGAACTCGGACAGGGTTGGCGAAAAACTGTTTTTT. Protein: CAWNSDRVGEKLFF.

This clone was picked up a small number of times. The CDR3 DNA reads TGTGCCAGCAGCTTAGGGCAGCCAAACACTGAAGCTTTCTTT. It specifies CASSLGQPNTEAFF. The V call is TRBV7-2, the J call TRBJ1-1; the D is unclear. The CDR3 loop spans 14 amino acids. The V end was cut by 1 base, the J end by 2 bases, with 8 bases between. Germline CDR1 is SGHTA and CDR2 is FQGNSA.

This clone came up a few times. This chain links TRBV28 with TRBJ1-1, with D uncertain. Trimming stripped 8 bases from V and 3 bases from J, with 10 bases between. Germline loops: CDR1 MDHEN, CDR2 SYDVKM. The CDR3 runs 12 residues. The CDR3 loop reads CASGTRYTEAFF. CDR3 sequence (DNA): TGTGCCAGCGGCACTCGATACACTGAAGCTTTCTTT.

This clone was detected once. The gene calls are TRBV2 and TRBJ1-5; the D is unclear. Germline-derived CDR1 and CDR2 are SNHLY and FYNNEI. V lost 2 bases to trimming and J lost 7 bases, with 12 bases between them. The length of the CDR3 is 14 residues. The CDR3 is CASSEPPELQPQHF. CDR3 in DNA: TGTGCCAGCAGTGAACCCCCAGAACTGCAGCCCCAGCATTTT.

V and J are TRBV30 and TRBJ2-5; 10 bases map to TRBD2. Losses at the gene ends were 1 base for V and 4 bases for J; bases not matched to a gene: 9. CDR1 and CDR2 from the germline V gene are GTSNPN and SVGIG (reference sequence). The CDR3 is made up of 16 amino acids. CDR3 protein: CAWSALPAGGRETQYF. The CDR3 coding sequence is TGTGCCTGGAGTGCCCTCCCAGCGGGGGGGCGAGAGACCCAGTACTTC.

For this clone: Other nucleotide sequences in the sample specify the same CDR3. This CDR3 reads CASSPAGYEQYF. The DNA of the CDR3 is TGTGCCAGCAGCCCGGCGGGGTACGAGCAGTACTTC. The chain is built from TRBV7-9 and TRBJ2-7, with D perhaps TRBD2 (6 bases). Germline values: CDR1 SEHNR, CDR2 FQNEAQ (reference sequence). This CDR3 has 12 residues. V was clipped by 5 bases and J by 4 bases, with 9 bases between them. The whole variable domain, remainder taken from reference TRBV7-9 and TRBJ2-7, is DTGVSQNPRHKITKRGQNVTFRCDPISEHNRLYWYRQTLGQGPEFLTYFQNEAQLEKSRLLSDRFSAERPKGSFSTLEIQRTEQGDSAMYLCASSPAGYEQYFGPGTRLTVT.

V gene TRBV2 combines with J gene TRBJ2-5; D call uncertain. Germline V gene sequence: CDR1 SNHLY, CDR2 FYNNEI. Between the trimmed V and J ends, which lost 3 bases and 3 bases, there was a span of 14 bases. CDR3 length: 15 residues. The DNA for the CDR3 is TGTGCCAGCAGTGACGAGCAGCTACACAAAGAGACCCAGTACTTC. It specifies CASSDEQLHKETQYF.

The chain has TRBV20-1 and TRBJ1-1; no definite D call. V was cut by 6 bases and J by 3 bases, with 5 bases left in between. Germline V gene lookup returns CDR1 DFQATT and CDR2 SNEGSKA (reference sequence). The CDR3 consists of 10 residues. CDR3 sequence: CSATHTEAFF. The CDR3 coding sequence is TGCAGTGCCACGCACACTGAAGCTTTCTTT.

This clone was counted between two and nine times. V is TRBV6-6 and J is TRBJ2-7; D may be TRBD1 (6 bases). The germline V gene has CDR1 MNHNY and CDR2 SVGAGI (reference sequence). Between the trimmed V and J ends, which lost 7 bases and 2 bases, there was a span of 18 bases. The length of the CDR3 is 15 residues. The CDR3 nucleotides read TGTGCCAGCACTCTCTCCCCAACAGGGACCTACGAGCAGTACTTC. Its protein product is CASTLSPTGTYEQYF.

The chain couples TRBV20-1 to TRBJ2-1; D uncertain. Trimming pared 3 bases from V and 8 bases from J, leaving 8 bases between. CDR3 length equals 11 residues. Germline V gene lookup returns CDR1 DFQATT and CDR2 SNEGSKA (reference sequence). The CDR3 here is CSASSIHEQFF. The CDR3 DNA reads as TGCAGTGCTAGTTCCATCCATGAGCAGTTCTTC.

This clone was counted only a few times. This sequence joins TRBV5-1 and TRBJ2-2; 7 nucleotides align to TRBD1. CDR1 is SGHRS, CDR2 YFSETQ, per germline. This CDR3 region has 14 residues. V lost 2 bases, J lost 6 bases, and 4 bases stayed unmatched. This chain's CDR3 is CASSFTGDPGELFF. For the CDR3, the DNA is TGCGCCAGCAGCTTCACAGGGGACCCCGGGGAGCTGTTTTTT.

About this clone itself: Distinct nucleotide sequences in the sample also encode this CDR3. The chain has TRBV30 and TRBJ2-1; D is tentatively TRBD1 or TRBD2 (6 bases each). With 0 bases removed from V and 4 bases from J, the gap between germline ends came to 7 bases. CDR3 length equals 13 residues. CDR1 and CDR2 (germline): GTSNPN, SVGIG (reference sequence). The CDR3 loop is CAWSVGGYNEQFF. CDR3 nucleotide sequence: TGTGCCTGGAGTGTAGGGGGGTACAATGAGCAGTTCTTC.

J is TRBJ2-7 and V is TRBV9; possible D gene TRBD2, 7 bases. This CDR3 comprises 15 residues. Per the germline V gene, CDR1 is SGDLS and CDR2 is YYNGEE. Trimming pared 4 bases from V and 1 base from J, leaving 15 bases between. The CDR3 sequence is CASSPEGGLSYEQYF. In DNA, the CDR3 is TGTGCCAGCAGCCCAGAGGGGGGGCTATCCTACGAGCAGTACTTC. The whole variable domain, remainder taken from reference TRBV9 and TRBJ2-7, is DSGVTQTPKHLITATGQRVTLRCSPRSGDLSVYWYQQSLDQGLQFLIQYYNGEERAKGNILERFSAQQFPDLHSELNLSSLELGDSALYFCASSPEGGLSYEQYFGPGTRLTVT.

The rearrangement uses TRBV9 and TRBJ1-1; maybe TRBD1 (5 bases). Germline V gene sequence: CDR1 SGDLS, CDR2 YYNGEE. The CDR3 contains 13 residues. V lost 4 bases, J lost 3 bases, and 10 bases lay in between. Here the CDR3 DNA reads TGTGCCAGCAGCCAGACAGCCTACACTGAAGCTTTCTTT. Translated, it gives CASSQTAYTEAFF.

This clone showed up just a few times. V and J are TRBV27 and TRBJ2-5, with D perhaps being TRBD1 or TRBD2 (5 bases each). Germline CDR1 reads MNHEY; CDR2 reads SMNVEV (reference sequence). Trimming took 5 bases from V and 5 from J, leaving 18 bases between them. This CDR3 is built from 15 residues. The CDR3 protein is CASSLLGRGEETQYF. DNA for the CDR3: TGTGCCAGCAGTCTTCTGGGGCGAGGGGAGGAGACCCAGTACTTC.

In this sample, this clone turned up a few times. The same CDR3 also results from other DNA sequences found in this sample. V gene TRBV7-2 combines with J gene TRBJ2-3, with D unresolved. Germline CDR1 SGHTA, CDR2 FQGNSA. Between the trimmed V and J ends, which lost 4 bases and 0 bases, there was a span of 2 bases. The CDR3 has 12 amino acids. The CDR3 sequence is CASSSSTDTQYF. CDR3 DNA: TGTGCCAGCAGCTCCAGCACAGATACGCAGTATTTT. Variable domain in full (rest from reference TRBV7-2 and TRBJ2-3): GAGVSQSPSNKVTEKGKDVELRCDPISGHTALYWYRQSLGQGLEFLIYFQGNSAPDKSGLPSDRFSAERTGGSVSTLTIQRTQQEDSAVYLCASSSSTDTQYFGPGTRLTVL.

This clone was detected a few times. V and J are TRBV4-1 and TRBJ1-1; TRBD1 aligns across 9 bases. Germline V gives CDR1 MGHRA, CDR2 YSYEKL. The CDR3 totals 15 residues. V gave up 6 bases and J gave up 4 bases; unmatched junction bases: 9. The CDR3 sequence is CASRGNRGPPTEAFF. CDR3 sequence (DNA): TGCGCCAGCAGAGGGAACAGGGGGCCCCCCACTGAAGCTTTCTTT.

This clone has more than one count but fewer than ten. The CDR3 DNA is TGTGCCAGCAGTTACTCGAAGTCCGGAGGGGAGACCCAGTACTTC. This encodes CASSYSKSGGETQYF. The rearrangement links TRBV6-6 to TRBJ2-5, with D tentatively TRBD2 (6 bases). This CDR3 has 15 residues. Germline V gene sequence: CDR1 MNHNY, CDR2 SVGAGI (reference sequence). V lost 0 bases to trimming and J lost 5 bases, with 13 bases between them.